This T cell receptor (beta chain) appears in the sequencing data of a study of cytomegalovirus exposure and HLA in healthy donors. Losses at the gene ends were 3 bases for V and 0 bases for J; bases not matched to a gene: 10. The length of the CDR3 is 17 residues. CDR1 and CDR2 (germline): KGHSH, LQKENI. The PCR employed 60 Vbeta primers together with 13 Jbeta primers. TCRdb's copy holds only in-frame clones and misses some; the assay was immunoSEQ multiplex PCR. The sample holds 150,000 to 200,000 clones; less than 80% are singletons and the top ten take 2.5% to 3%. The sequenced sample was PBMCs. The J gene is TRBJ2-7, the V gene TRBV18; 8 bases line up with TRBD1. The TCR sequence derives from a man in his forties or fifties in good health and CMV-seronegative. CDR3 nucleotides: TGTGCCAGCTCACCTATGGAAGTTGGGACAGGCTCCTACGAGCAGTACTTC. Translating gives CASSPMEVGTGSYEQYF.